The T cell receptor (beta chain) under discussion was sequenced for a study of somatic mutations in cytotoxic T cells in rheumatoid arthritis. Study-wide points: Patients with rheumatoid arthritis did not differ significantly from age-matched healthy controls in CD8+ T-cell clonality. Researchers did not know the antigen targets of the expanded CD8+ clones.

The CDR3 spans 14 residues. The V gene's germline CDR1 is MNHEY and CDR2 SMNVEV (reference sequence). The ends were cut back, 8 bases at V and 0 bases at J, with 14 bases in the middle. A note on this clone: The antigen is unknown.

Profiling relied on immunoSEQ multiplex PCR, and the TCRdb table lists in-frame clones only, not all of them. The table has 8,500 to 13,000 clones, roughly 68% seen once. Recruitment of healthy controls drew on blood donors, who had a median age of about 55 years (range about 21-70) and were 45% to 65% female. The investigators isolated CD4+ and CD8+ cells by positive magnetic bead selection and checked their purity by flow cytometry. The receptor was isolated from a man between 60 and 75 years old in good health. This chain joins TRBV27 and TRBJ2-7; D might be TRBD2 (5 bases). Sequencing input: CD8+ T cells sorted from blood. The CDR3 here is CASAPTGSSYEQYF. Here the CDR3 DNA reads TGTGCCAGCGCCCCGACGGGGAGCTCCTACGAGCAGTACTTC.